The clone carrying this T cell receptor beta chain was recorded once. Its antigen is not identified. This CDR3 has 15 amino acids. Germline V gene lookup returns CDR1 SGHAT and CDR2 FQNNGV. V shed 5 bases and J shed 5 bases, with 18 bases lying between them. The PCR employed 60 Vbeta primers together with 13 Jbeta primers. The protocol was immunoSEQ multiplex PCR, while the TCRdb copy is restricted to in-frame clones and leaves out a portion. The profile shows roughly 100,000 clones, 78% of them singletons. The data were obtained in a study of cytomegalovirus exposure and HLA in healthy donors. Study conclusions and caveats: Prior analysis indicated that the majority of TCR beta V segments exhibited productivity approximately 87% or approximately 30% of the time. Several top significant clusters appeared, in a later analysis, to be linked to common viral pathogens.

The V call is TRBV11-2, the J call TRBJ2-5; D is perhaps TRBD1 (6 bases). The origin of this receptor is a man aged 25-45 years in good health and CMV-seronegative. Sequenced material: PBMCs. The CDR3 region has the DNA TGTGCCAGCAGCCGGCCAACAGGGTTTGAGGAGACCCAGTACTTC. Its protein is CASSRPTGFEETQYF.